This T cell receptor (beta chain) came from a study of CD8 T cells in Susac syndrome. A quantity of about 0.45 to 1 ug RNA underwent reverse transcription using random hexamers. TCRdb called the immunoSEQ multiplex PCR reads again in MiXCR, with one record for every CDR3 protein. The data contain 200,000 or so distinct CDR3 sequences, roughly 96% of them seen just once; the ten biggest clones take up roughly 0.088%. This receptor was identified in a human donor with multiple sclerosis. The sample taken for sequencing was CD4+ T cells from PBMCs.

CDR3 protein: CSVIGPPNTEAFF. The CDR3 DNA sequence: TGCAGCGTGATAGGACCGCCGAACACTGAAGCTTTCTTT. This sequence joins TRBV29-1 and TRBJ1-1; the D is unclear. From germline, CDR1 is SQVTM and CDR2 ANQGSEA. The V end lost 6 bases, the J end lost 1 base, and 12 bases lay between the germline ends. The CDR3 is 13 residues long.